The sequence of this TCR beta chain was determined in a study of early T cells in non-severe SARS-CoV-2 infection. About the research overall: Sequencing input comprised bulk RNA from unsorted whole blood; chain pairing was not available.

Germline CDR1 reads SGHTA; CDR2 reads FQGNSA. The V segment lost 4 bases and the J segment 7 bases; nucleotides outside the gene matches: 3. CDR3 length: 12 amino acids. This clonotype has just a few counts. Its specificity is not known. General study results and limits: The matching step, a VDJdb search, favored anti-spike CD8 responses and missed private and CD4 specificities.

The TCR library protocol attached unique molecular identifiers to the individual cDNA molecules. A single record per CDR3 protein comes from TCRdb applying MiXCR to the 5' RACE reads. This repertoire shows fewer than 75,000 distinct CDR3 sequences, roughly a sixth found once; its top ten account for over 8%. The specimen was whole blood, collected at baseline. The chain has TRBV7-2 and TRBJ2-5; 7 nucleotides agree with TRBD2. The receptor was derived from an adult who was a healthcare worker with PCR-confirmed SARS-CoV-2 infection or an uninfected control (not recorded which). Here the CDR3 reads CASSSWGGTQYF. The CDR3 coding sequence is TGTGCCAGCAGCTCCTGGGGGGGGACCCAGTACTTC. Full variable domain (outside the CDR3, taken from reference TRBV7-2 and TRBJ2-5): GAGVSQSPSNKVTEKGKDVELRCDPISGHTALYWYRQSLGQGLEFLIYFQGNSAPDKSGLPSDRFSAERTGGSVSTLTIQRTQQEDSAVYLCASSSWGGTQYFGPGTRLLVL.